This TCR beta chain was captured by sequencing in a study of T cells in Graves' hyperthyroidism and ophthalmopathy. Trimming pared 3 bases from V and 3 bases from J, leaving 18 bases between. This CDR3 spans 17 amino acids. From germline, CDR1 is SGHRS and CDR2 YFSETQ. TCR beta CDR3 regions were amplified from RNA transcripts. The primer set for the first-round RT-PCR of the TCR CDR3 was HTBI. TCRdb re-called the multiplex PCR reads with MiXCR, one entry per CDR3 protein. There are over 350,000 distinct CDR3 sequences in the sample; more than 12% occur only once, and around 27% lies in the top ten. This clonotype was seen at least ten times. In the ophthalmopathy cohort, Clinical Activity Score was at least 3, NOSPECS grade at least 4, and duration under 3 months.

V is TRBV5-1 and J is TRBJ2-2, with D possibly TRBD1 on 6 matching bases. The receptor was derived from a middle-aged man with Graves' ophthalmopathy. Sequenced material: blood. The CDR3 DNA follows: TGCGCCAGCAGCTCCGCCTGGACAGCTGACGACACCGGGGAGCTGTTTTTT. Its translation is CASSSAWTADDTGELFF.